This TCR beta chain emerged from a study of read filtering for tumor transcriptome and immune sequencing. Turning to the study itself: DNase treatment preceded whole-transcriptome library preparation. IR-seq gave about 4.05 to 11 million TCR reads per sample; RNA-seq gave about 80 to 1,400.

In this sample, this clonotype turned up many times. The antigen is undetermined. Germline loops: CDR1 SGHNT, CDR2 YYREEE (reference sequence). The CDR3 spans 15 residues. The trim removed 4 bases at V and 4 bases at J, leaving 8 bases unmatched. Study-level results: Approximately 80% of IR-seq clonotypes had one read, totaling 3% to 4% of reads; RNA-seq: 74.6% and 44.6%.

From around 0.4 ug of RNA, a library with molecular barcoded alpha/delta and beta/gamma adaptors was made. TCRdb analysed the reads with MiXCR anew, one entry per CDR3 protein. The sample has tens of thousands of distinct CDR3 sequences, around 20% seen once; the top ten hold about a sixth. The chain couples TRBV5-4 to TRBJ1-5; 7 bases agree with TRBD1. This clonotype originated in a donor at least 40 years old with multiple myeloma. Sample: a population of CD138-negative cells sorted from bone marrow. The DNA for the CDR3 is TGTGCCAGCAGCCTCGGGAGGGGACAGAATCAGCCCCAGCATTTT. Amino acid sequence: CASSLGRGQNQPQHF.